This entry lists 27 T cell receptor beta chains sequenced from one sample in a study of Graves' ophthalmopathy and Graves' hyperthyroidism. RNA served as the template for amplifying TCR beta CDR3 regions. The authors performed first-round RT-PCR with HTBI primers and then a second-round multiplex PCR. One entry per CDR3 protein, called by TCRdb with MiXCR from the multiplex PCR reads. This sample has 200,000 to 300,000 distinct CDR3 sequences, with 45% found just once. The sequenced sample consisted of peripheral blood. These receptors all come from an adult man with Graves' ophthalmopathy.

The chain combines TRBV24-1 with TRBJ2-5, with 8 bases matching TRBD1. V gave up 3 bases and J gave up 3 bases; unmatched junction bases: 11. The CDR3 consists of 17 residues. The germline V gene encodes CDR1 KGHDR and CDR2 SFDVKD. The CDR3, as DNA: TGTGCCACCAGTGATGCTCGGACAGGGAAGGTTGAAGAGACCCAGTACTTC. It is translated as CATSDARTGKVEETQYF.

Points on this clonotype: Germline is not matched at one junction end, which may reflect a read error. The V and J genes are TRBV19 and TRBJ2-2; possibly TRBD1 or TRBD2 for D (5 bases each). The CDR3 is 15 amino acids. The germline CDR1 and CDR2 sequences are LNHDA and SQIVND (reference sequence). The CDR3 nucleotides are TGTGCCACTAGGGACGGACAATTAAACACCAGGGAGCTGTTTTTT. Its protein is CATRDGQLNTRELFF.

V is TRBV7-3 and J is TRBJ1-1; unclear D gene. V was cut by 4 bases and J by 3 bases, with 9 bases left in between. The germline V gene has CDR1 SGHTA and CDR2 FQGTGA. The length of the CDR3 is 13 residues. The CDR3 DNA follows: TGTGCCAGCAGCTCCAATGGTGACACTGAAGCTTTCTTT. Translated, it gives CASSSNGDTEAFF.

This clonotype has a count of ten or more. The chain combines TRBV10-3 with TRBJ1-1; unclear D gene. The germline V and J ends were trimmed by 7 bases and 5 bases, with 17 bases remaining between them. Germline V gene sequence: CDR1 ENHRY, CDR2 SYGVKD. This CDR3 has 14 residues. CDR3 sequence reads: CAITPGRSDTEAFF. CDR3 bases: TGTGCCATCACCCCGGGGAGGAGTGATACTGAAGCTTTCTTT.

The chain employs TRBV10-3 and TRBJ2-5; D tentatively fits TRBD1 or TRBD2 (5 bases each). Between the trimmed V and J ends, which lost 11 bases and 9 bases, there was a span of 22 bases. CDR1 is ENHRY, CDR2 SYGVKD, per germline. CDR3 length: 13 amino acids. CDR3 sequence reads: CAGSLTGRPAQYF. The DNA for the CDR3 is TGTGCCGGCTCACTAACGGGACGCCCTGCCCAGTACTTC.

V gene TRBV2 combines with J gene TRBJ1-5; D not resolved. The CDR3 is 13 residues long. Trimming shortened V by 5 bases and J by 6 bases, and 11 bases separated the two germline ends. Germline CDR1 is SNHLY and CDR2 is FYNNEI. The CDR3 region is CASSIWGSQPQHF. As DNA, the CDR3 is TGTGCCAGCAGTATCTGGGGTAGTCAGCCCCAGCATTTT.

This chain joins TRBV11-2 and TRBJ2-5, with TRBD1 matching over 9 bases. CDR3 size: 17 residues. Germline loops: CDR1 SGHAT, CDR2 FQNNGV. J gave up 4 bases and V 2 bases, and 11 bases lay outside the gene matches. In DNA form, the CDR3 reads TGTGCCAGCAGCTTATATCAGGGACAGGGAAGAGGAGAGACCCAGTACTTC. It is translated as CASSLYQGQGRGETQYF.

This clonotype was counted only a few times. The gene calls are TRBV5-6 and TRBJ2-7; 7 bases fit TRBD2. CDR1 is SGHDT and CDR2 is YYEEEE in the germline V gene. This CDR3 comprises 14 residues. The V gene end was trimmed by 2 bases and the J gene end by 2 bases; junction bases not matched to a gene: 4. The CDR3 loop reads CASSFGRITYEQYF. In DNA, the CDR3 is TGTGCCAGCAGCTTCGGGAGGATCACCTACGAGCAGTACTTC.

The V call is TRBV4-2, the J call TRBJ2-2, with 7 bases identical to TRBD1. CDR3 length equals 16 residues. The V gene's germline CDR1 is LGHNA and CDR2 YNFKEQ. The trim removed 0 bases at V and 4 bases at J, leaving 5 bases unmatched. CDR3 in amino acids: CASSQEKGAVTGELFF. DNA for the CDR3: TGTGCCAGCAGCCAAGAGAAGGGGGCCGTCACCGGGGAGCTGTTTTTT.

The V gene is TRBV12-3 or TRBV12-4, the J gene TRBJ2-3, with D possibly matching TRBD1 (5 bases). Deletions cut 5 bases from V and 9 bases from J, with 9 bases between. The CDR3 runs 11 residues. The CDR3 region has the DNA TGTGCCAGCAGTCCAGGGTTAACGCAGTATTTT. This sequence encodes CASSPGLTQYF.

This clonotype was seen repeatedly, ten times or more. The V and J genes are TRBV9 and TRBJ1-3; 8 nucleotides line up with TRBD1. This CDR3 spans 14 amino acids. Germline CDR1 SGDLS, CDR2 YYNGEE. The V gene end was trimmed by 8 bases and the J gene end by 1 base; junction bases not matched to a gene: 5. CDR3 in DNA: TGTGCCAGTCGGACAGGGCCGTCTGGAAACACCATATATTTT. The encoded protein is CASRTGPSGNTIYF.

The V gene is TRBV5-1, the J gene TRBJ2-3; D remains unclear. This CDR3 has 15 residues. V shed 0 bases and J shed 2 bases, with 10 bases lying between them. CDR1 is SGHRS, CDR2 YFSETQ, per germline. The CDR3 DNA reads TGCGCCAGCAGCTTGGTCGGCAGGACCACAGATACGCAGTATTTT. It encodes CASSLVGRTTDTQYF.

The chain joins TRBV7-9 to TRBJ2-7; D may be TRBD1 (6 bases). Germline-derived CDR1 and CDR2 are SEHNR and FQNEAQ (reference sequence). The ends were cut back, 5 bases at V and 2 bases at J, with 13 bases in the middle. The CDR3 sequence is 14 residues long. CDR3 in amino acids: CASSPQGKTYEQYF. The DNA of the CDR3 is TGTGCCAGCAGCCCCCAGGGGAAGACCTACGAGCAGTACTTC.

This clonotype was counted ten times or more. The chain carries TRBV29-1 and TRBJ1-1; D unresolved. Germline CDR1 reads SQVTM; CDR2 reads ANQGSEA. Trimming took 4 bases from V and 1 from J, leaving 10 bases between them. The CDR3 length is 13 residues. The CDR3 reads CSVGRPKNTEAFF. The DNA for the CDR3 is TGCAGCGTTGGGCGTCCGAAGAACACTGAAGCTTTCTTT.

The chain couples TRBV29-1 to TRBJ1-1, with D perhaps matching TRBD1 (6 bases). With 8 bases removed from V and 7 bases from J, the gap between germline ends came to 20 bases. Germline V gene data show CDR1 as SQVTM and CDR2 as ANQGSEA. This CDR3 has 13 residues. CDR3 region: CSSRLQGPGEAFF. CDR3 bases: TGCAGCTCACGATTACAGGGCCCCGGTGAAGCTTTCTTT.

There are a few counts of this clonotype. The V and J genes are TRBV12-3 or TRBV12-4 and TRBJ1-2, with a tentative D call TRBD1 (5 bases). Trimming stripped 4 bases from V and 8 bases from J, with 17 bases between. The CDR3 runs 14 residues. In nucleotides, the CDR3 is TGTGCCAGCAGTTACGTGCTTAGGGGCGGGGGCTACACCTTC. This encodes CASSYVLRGGGYTF.

V usage is TRBV7-9 and J usage is TRBJ1-2; D gene ambiguous. The germline CDR1 and CDR2 sequences are SEHNR and FQNEAQ (reference sequence). There are 14 residues in the CDR3. The V end lost 1 base, the J end lost 0 bases, and 6 bases lay between the germline ends. The CDR3 DNA sequence: TGTGCCAGCAGCTTAGATCGGGCTAACTATGGCTACACCTTC. It translates to CASSLDRANYGYTF.

This clonotype was seen a handful of times. The CDR3 here is CSVAPDTPYEQYF. The CDR3 DNA sequence: TGCAGCGTTGCTCCCGACACCCCCTACGAGCAGTACTTC. The V gene is TRBV29-1, the J gene TRBJ2-7; D is unresolved. V shed 4 bases and J shed 2 bases, with 12 bases lying between them. The germline CDR1 and CDR2 sequences are SQVTM and ANQGSEA. The CDR3 spans 13 residues.

This clonotype was seen at least ten times. V usage is TRBV29-1 and J usage is TRBJ1-5, with a possible D match to TRBD1 (6 bases). The germline V gene encodes CDR1 SQVTM and CDR2 ANQGSEA. The CDR3 covers 13 residues. Trimming pared 3 bases from V and 3 bases from J, leaving 9 bases between. The CDR3 DNA is TGCAGCGTTGAGGGGGACAACAATCAGCCCCAGCATTTT. Its protein is CSVEGDNNQPQHF.

Turning to this clonotype: A much larger clone sits a single nucleotide away, making a read error possible. This chain joins TRBV15 and TRBJ1-5; weak D call: TRBD1 (5 bases). The germline V gene encodes CDR1 LNHNV and CDR2 YYDKDF (reference sequence). The CDR3 is made up of 15 amino acids. The V gene lost 6 bases and the J gene lost 5 bases, with 17 bases spanning the gap. CDR3 sequence: CATRSGGPIDQPQHF. CDR3 nucleotide sequence: TGTGCCACCAGGAGCGGGGGACCGATCGATCAGCCCCAGCATTTT. Full variable domain (missing parts from reference TRBV15 and TRBJ1-5): DAMVIQNPRYQVTQFGKPVTLSCSQTLNHNVMYWYQQKSSQAPKLLFHYYDKDFNNEADTPDNFQSRRPNTSFCFLDIRSPGLGDTAMYLCATRSGGPIDQPQHFGDGTRLSIL.

This chain joins TRBV12-3 or TRBV12-4 and TRBJ1-2, with TRBD1 matching over 9 bases. Germline trimming cut 4 bases from V and 9 bases from J; bases unmatched to any gene: 9. The CDR3 contains 14 residues. The CDR3 reads CASSSGDREKSYTF. The CDR3 DNA is TGTGCCAGCAGTTCCGGGGACAGGGAAAAGAGCTACACCTTC.

A few counts support this clonotype. The rearrangement uses TRBV6-5 and TRBJ1-6, with D unclear. The V end lost 3 bases, the J end lost 5 bases, and 8 bases lay between the germline ends. From germline, CDR1 is MNHEY and CDR2 SVGAGI. The CDR3 sequence is 14 residues long. This chain's CDR3 is CASSYLRDNSPLHF. In DNA form, the CDR3 reads TGTGCCAGCAGTTATCTGAGGGATAATTCACCCCTCCACTTT.

A single count supports this clonotype. This sequence joins TRBV10-1 and TRBJ2-5; D might be TRBD1 (6 bases). CDR1 and CDR2 from the germline V gene are WNHNN and SYGVQD (reference sequence). V was trimmed by 2 bases and J by 0 bases, leaving 10 bases between them. This CDR3 is 15 amino acids long. CDR3 sequence (DNA): TGCGCCAGCAGTGAGGCAGGGGCCTACCAAGAGACCCAGTACTTC. Protein product: CASSEAGAYQETQYF.

Only a few counts were recorded for this clonotype. The chain couples TRBV7-8 to TRBJ1-4; D is perhaps TRBD1 (5 bases). The CDR3 consists of 15 residues. Trimming removed 5 bases from V and 8 bases from J, with 18 bases in between. Germline CDR1 reads SGHVS; CDR2 reads FQNEAQ. This CDR3 is CASSPRAGVSEKLFF. CDR3 DNA: TGTGCCAGCAGCCCACGAGCGGGGGTGTCGGAAAAACTGTTTTTT.

The rearrangement uses TRBV15 and TRBJ2-5; D is unresolved. The V end lost 0 bases, the J end lost 5 bases, and 16 bases lay between the germline ends. This CDR3 comprises 16 residues. In germline, CDR1 is LNHNV, CDR2 YYDKDF (reference sequence). CDR3 region: CATSRDVRRTRETQYF. CDR3 DNA sequence: TGTGCCACCAGCAGAGATGTCCGTCGGACCCGGGAGACCCAGTACTTC.

This clonotype has a handful of counts. Compared with germline, one end of the junction differs, possibly owing to a read error. The chain carries TRBV7-7 and TRBJ2-5; 7 bases agree with TRBD1. This CDR3 region has 15 residues. Per the germline V gene, CDR1 is SSHAT and CDR2 is FNYEAQ (reference sequence). This CDR3 is CASSSRGTVQETQYF. CDR3 nucleotides: TGTGCTAGCAGCTCAAGGGGGACAGTCCAAGAGACCCAGTACTTC.

In this sample, this clonotype turned up a few times. The chain recombines TRBV7-2 with TRBJ1-6, with D unresolved. Between the trimmed V and J ends, which lost 1 base and 11 bases, there was a span of 12 bases. Germline V gives CDR1 SGHTA, CDR2 FQGNSA. The CDR3 runs 14 residues. CDR3 coding DNA: TGTGCCAGCAGCTTAGACTTGGGCGCGGCACCCCTCCACTTT. Amino acid sequence: CASSLDLGAAPLHF.